This T cell receptor (beta chain) was obtained from a study of OX40 agonist ivuxolimab in advanced cancers. In the study overall: One hepatocellular carcinoma and two cutaneous melanoma patients partially responded.

Some clones are missing from TCRdb's copy, which holds only in-frame ones; the method was immunoSEQ multiplex PCR. Of roughly 30,000 clones in the sample, approximately 90% are singletons; the top ten hold over 35%. The J segment lost 3 bases and the V segment lost 2 bases, leaving 9 bases of the junction unmatched. The germline CDR1 and CDR2 sequences are SQVTM and ANQGSEA. This CDR3 is built from 16 residues. This specimen was CD4+ or CD8+ T cells sorted from blood, taken in a trial of the OX40 agonist ivuxolimab. The rearrangement links TRBV29-1 to TRBJ2-1; 8 bases match TRBD1. The clonotype was recovered from an adult with an advanced solid tumor such as melanoma, head and neck, liver or kidney cancer. CDR3 DNA sequence: TGCAGCGTTGAATCTACCGGGACAGGATTCTACAATGAGCAGTTCTTC. Translation: CSVESTGTGFYNEQFF.